The following is a T cell receptor (beta chain) sequence with its context. Its specificity is not known. This table comes from immunoSEQ multiplex PCR, and its TCRdb copy is limited to in-frame clones, with some not included. Its listing shows 7,500 to 10,000 clones. The record originates from a study of synovial regulatory T cells in juvenile arthritis. Roughly 11-patient cohort: 11 active juvenile idiopathic arthritis patients, 3 polyarticular, 8 oligoarticular. Overall study findings and caveats: Synovial Treg CDR3 sequences overlapped more with iaTregs than other circulating Tregs.

The CDR3 is made up of 12 amino acids. The DNA sequence is not available. The V gene's germline CDR1 is MDHEN and CDR2 SYDVKM. The chain uses TRBV28 and TRBJ2-7. The TCR originated in a donor aged 2 to 35 with juvenile idiopathic arthritis. What was sequenced was Treg cells from blood. Specified subset: remaining (HLA-DR-negative) circulating blood Treg cells. The CDR3: CASWGGAYEQYF.